This T cell receptor (beta chain) derives from a study of T cells after yellow fever vaccination. Across the whole study: SMART-Seq v4 Ultra Low Input prepared the low-cell-number fractions.

TCRdb reprocessed the 5' RACE reads with MiXCR, giving one entry per CDR3 protein. The profile shows roughly 180,000 distinct CDR3 sequences, roughly 6.4% of them singletons. This clonotype appeared a few times. Its antigen is still unknown. Findings and limits, study-wide: Clones from primary vaccination mostly reappeared after the booster (around 96% CD4, just over 85% CD8).

The material sequenced was CD4+ T cells sorted from PBMCs, taken on the day of the first yellow fever vaccination. This sequence originates from a young man who received the YFV17D yellow fever vaccine.

The CDR3 DNA sequence: TGCAGTGCTAGGGGTAGTAGCGGGGGGTACAATGAGCAGTTCTTC. Protein product: CSARGSSGGYNEQFF. This chain uses TRBV20-1 with TRBJ2-1; 10 bases are shared with TRBD2. V gave up 3 bases and J gave up 4 bases; unmatched junction bases: 6. This CDR3 comprises 15 residues. Germline loops: CDR1 DFQATT, CDR2 SNEGSKA (reference sequence).